Sequencing of this TCR beta chain was carried out in a study of identical twins. All donors comprised healthy Caucasians. Broader study findings: Invariant populations such as MAIT and iNKT cells could partly muddle zero-insertion analyses. Out-of-frame beta sequences exhibited a weaker degree of excess twin sharing.

On this clonotype itself: Antigen specificity is unknown.

The CDR3 length is 13 residues. V lost 3 bases, J lost 3 bases, and 8 bases lay in between. TCRdb recomputed calls from the 5' RACE reads with MiXCR, one row per CDR3 protein. This sample has 1.5 million to 2 million distinct CDR3 sequences; about 31% occur once, and the top ten carry more than 0.25%. This receptor was taken from a newborn girl in good health. This chain links TRBV12-3 or TRBV12-4 with TRBJ1-2, with no clear D. The sequenced sample was cord blood. The CDR3 spells CASSFGEDYGYTF. DNA for the CDR3: TGTGCCAGCAGTTTTGGGGAGGACTATGGCTACACCTTC.